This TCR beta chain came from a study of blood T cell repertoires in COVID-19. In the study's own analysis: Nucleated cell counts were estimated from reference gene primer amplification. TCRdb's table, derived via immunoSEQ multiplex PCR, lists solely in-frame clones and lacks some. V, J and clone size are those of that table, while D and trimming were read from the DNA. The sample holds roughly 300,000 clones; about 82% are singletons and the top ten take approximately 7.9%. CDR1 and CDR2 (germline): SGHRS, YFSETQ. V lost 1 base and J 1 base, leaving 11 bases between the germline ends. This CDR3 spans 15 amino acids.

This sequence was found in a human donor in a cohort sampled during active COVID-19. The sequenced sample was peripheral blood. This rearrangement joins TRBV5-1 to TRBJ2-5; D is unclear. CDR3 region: CASSLRPSLQETQYF. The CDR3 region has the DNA TGCGCCAGCAGCTTGAGGCCTAGTCTCCAAGAGACCCAGTACTTC.